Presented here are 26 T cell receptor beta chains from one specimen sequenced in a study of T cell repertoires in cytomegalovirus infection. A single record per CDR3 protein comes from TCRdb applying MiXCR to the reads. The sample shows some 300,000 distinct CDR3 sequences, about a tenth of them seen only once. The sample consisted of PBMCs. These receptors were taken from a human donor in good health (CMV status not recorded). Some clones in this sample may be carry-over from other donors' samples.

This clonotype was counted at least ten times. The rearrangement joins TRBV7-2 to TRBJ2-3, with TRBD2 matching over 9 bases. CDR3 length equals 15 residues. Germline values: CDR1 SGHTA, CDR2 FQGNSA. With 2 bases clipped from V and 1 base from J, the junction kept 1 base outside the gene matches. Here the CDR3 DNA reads TGTGCCAGCAGCTTACAGCGGGGGGGCACAGATACGCAGTATTTT. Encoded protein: CASSLQRGGTDTQYF.

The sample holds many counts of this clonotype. CDR3 amino acids: CASSLGDHNEQFF. As DNA, the CDR3 is TGTGCCAGCAGCTTAGGGGATCACAATGAGCAGTTCTTC. The genes are TRBV7-6 and TRBJ2-1; D is uncertain. Germline CDR1 is SGHVS and CDR2 is FNYEAQ. The CDR3 is made up of 13 amino acids. Deletions cut 1 base from V and 5 bases from J, with 6 bases between. The entire variable domain, with the rest obtained from reference TRBV7-6 and TRBJ2-1, is as follows: GAGVSQSPRYKVTKRGQDVALRCDPISGHVSLYWYRQALGQGPEFLTYFNYEAQQDKSGLPNDRFSAERPEGSISTLTIQRTEQRDSAMYRCASSLGDHNEQFFGPGTRLTVL.

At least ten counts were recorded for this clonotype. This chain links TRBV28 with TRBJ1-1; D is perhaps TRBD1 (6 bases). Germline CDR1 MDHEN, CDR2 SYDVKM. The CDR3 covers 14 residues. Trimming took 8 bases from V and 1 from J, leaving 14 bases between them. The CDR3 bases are TGTGCCAGCCTGGGGGGCGGTAGGAACACTGAAGCTTTCTTT. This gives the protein CASLGGGRNTEAFF.

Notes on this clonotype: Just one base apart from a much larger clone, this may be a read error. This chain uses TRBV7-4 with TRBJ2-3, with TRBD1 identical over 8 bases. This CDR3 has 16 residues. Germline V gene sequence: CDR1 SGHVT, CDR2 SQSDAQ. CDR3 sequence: CTSSTSGTGRTDTQYF. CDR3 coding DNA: TGTACCAGCAGCACCTCCGGGACAGGACGCACAGATACGCAGTATTTT.

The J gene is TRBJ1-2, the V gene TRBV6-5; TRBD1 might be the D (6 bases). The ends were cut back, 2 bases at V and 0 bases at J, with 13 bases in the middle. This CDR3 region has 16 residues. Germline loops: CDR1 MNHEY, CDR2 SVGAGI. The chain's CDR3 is CASSYDRQVANYGYTF. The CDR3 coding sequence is TGTGCCAGCAGTTACGATCGACAGGTAGCTAACTATGGCTACACCTTC.

The CDR3 region is CASSAGASNYGYTF. The CDR3 bases are TGTGCCAGCAGCGCAGGGGCCTCGAACTATGGCTACACCTTC. This sequence joins TRBV9 and TRBJ1-2; tentatively, D is TRBD1 (6 bases). The CDR3 covers 14 residues. Germline V gene lookup returns CDR1 SGDLS and CDR2 YYNGEE. Trimming removed 3 bases from V and 2 bases from J, with 11 bases in between. The variable domain in full, with the rest retrieved from reference TRBV9 and TRBJ1-2, is DSGVTQTPKHLITATGQRVTLRCSPRSGDLSVYWYQQSLDQGLQFLIQYYNGEERAKGNILERFSAQQFPDLHSELNLSSLELGDSALYFCASSAGASNYGYTFGSGTRLTVV.

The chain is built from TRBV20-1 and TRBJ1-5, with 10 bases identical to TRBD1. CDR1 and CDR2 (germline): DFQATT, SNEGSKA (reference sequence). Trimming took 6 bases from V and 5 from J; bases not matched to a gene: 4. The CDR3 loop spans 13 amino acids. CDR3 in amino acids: CSARQGAHQPQHF. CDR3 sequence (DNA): TGCAGTGCCCGACAGGGGGCACATCAGCCCCAGCATTTT.

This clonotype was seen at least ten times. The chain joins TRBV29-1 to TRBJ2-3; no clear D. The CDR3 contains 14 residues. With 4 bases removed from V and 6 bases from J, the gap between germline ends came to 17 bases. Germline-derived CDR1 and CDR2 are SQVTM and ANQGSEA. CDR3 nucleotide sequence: TGCAGCGTTGCCGAAATAAGTATCGGGGATACGCAGTATTTT. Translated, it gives CSVAEISIGDTQYF.

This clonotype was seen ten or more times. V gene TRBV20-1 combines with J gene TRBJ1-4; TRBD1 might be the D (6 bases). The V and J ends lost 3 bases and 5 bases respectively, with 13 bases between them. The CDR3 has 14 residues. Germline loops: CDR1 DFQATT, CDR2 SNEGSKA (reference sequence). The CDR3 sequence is CSASAGTKNEKLFF. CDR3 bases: TGCAGTGCTAGTGCCGGGACAAAAAATGAAAAACTGTTTTTT.

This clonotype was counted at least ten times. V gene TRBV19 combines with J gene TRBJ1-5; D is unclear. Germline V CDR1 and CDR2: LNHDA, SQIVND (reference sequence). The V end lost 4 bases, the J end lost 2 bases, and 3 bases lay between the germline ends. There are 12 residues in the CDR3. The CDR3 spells CASSKGNQPQHF. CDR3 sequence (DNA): TGTGCCAGTAGTAAGGGCAATCAGCCCCAGCATTTT.

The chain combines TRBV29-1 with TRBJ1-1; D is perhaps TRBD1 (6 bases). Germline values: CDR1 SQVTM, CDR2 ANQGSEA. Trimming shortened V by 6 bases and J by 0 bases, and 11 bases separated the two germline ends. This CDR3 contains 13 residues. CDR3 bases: TGCAGCGTGACGGGACACCTGAACACTGAAGCTTTCTTT. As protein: CSVTGHLNTEAFF.

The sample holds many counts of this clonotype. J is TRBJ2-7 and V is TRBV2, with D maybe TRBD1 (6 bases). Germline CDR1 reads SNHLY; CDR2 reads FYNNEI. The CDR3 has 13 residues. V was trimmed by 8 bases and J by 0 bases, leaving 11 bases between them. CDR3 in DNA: TGTGCCAGCGGGGCAGGGGTCTCCTACGAGCAGTACGTC. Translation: CASGAGVSYEQYV.

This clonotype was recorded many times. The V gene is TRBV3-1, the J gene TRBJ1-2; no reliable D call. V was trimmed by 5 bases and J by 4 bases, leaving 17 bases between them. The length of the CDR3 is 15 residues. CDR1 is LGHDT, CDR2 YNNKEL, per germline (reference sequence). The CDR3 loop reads CASSTRGSILYGYTF. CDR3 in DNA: TGTGCCAGCAGCACCCGCGGATCGATTCTCTATGGCTACACCTTC.

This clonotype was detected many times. CDR3 DNA: TGCAGTACGGGACAGATGAACACTGAAGCTTTCTTT. It is translated as CSTGQMNTEAFF. This rearrangement joins TRBV20-1 to TRBJ1-1; 7 nucleotides agree with TRBD1. CDR3 length: 12 amino acids. Losses at the gene ends were 8 bases for V and 0 bases for J; bases not matched to a gene: 3. Looked up from germline, CDR1 is DFQATT and CDR2 is SNEGSKA (reference sequence).

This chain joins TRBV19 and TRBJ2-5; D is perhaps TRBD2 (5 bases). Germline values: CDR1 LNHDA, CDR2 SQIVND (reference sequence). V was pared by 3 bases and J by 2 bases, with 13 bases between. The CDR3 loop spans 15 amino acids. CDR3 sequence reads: CASSMYKTGQETQYF. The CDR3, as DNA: TGTGCCAGTAGTATGTACAAAACGGGGCAAGAGACCCAGTACTTC.

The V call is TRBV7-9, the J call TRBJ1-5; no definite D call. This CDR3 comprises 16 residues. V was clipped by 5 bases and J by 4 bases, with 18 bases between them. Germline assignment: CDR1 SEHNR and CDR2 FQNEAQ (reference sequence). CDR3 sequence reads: CASSPMGGNGNQPQHF. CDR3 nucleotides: TGTGCCAGCAGCCCGATGGGCGGCAATGGAAATCAGCCCCAGCATTTT. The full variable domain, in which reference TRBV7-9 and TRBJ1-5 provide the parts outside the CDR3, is DTGVSQNPRHKITKRGQNVTFRCDPISEHNRLYWYRQTLGQGPEFLTYFQNEAQLEKSRLLSDRFSAERPKGSFSTLEIQRTEQGDSAMYLCASSPMGGNGNQPQHFGDGTRLSIL.

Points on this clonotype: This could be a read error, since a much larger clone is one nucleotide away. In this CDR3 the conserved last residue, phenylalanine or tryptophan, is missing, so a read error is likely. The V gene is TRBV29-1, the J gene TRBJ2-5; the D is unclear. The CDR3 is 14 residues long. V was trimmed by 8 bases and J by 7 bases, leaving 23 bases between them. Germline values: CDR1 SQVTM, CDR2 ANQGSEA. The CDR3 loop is CSYGMDRAGRTQYL. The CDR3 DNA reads TGCAGCTACGGCATGGACCGCGCAGGACGGACCCAGTACCTC.

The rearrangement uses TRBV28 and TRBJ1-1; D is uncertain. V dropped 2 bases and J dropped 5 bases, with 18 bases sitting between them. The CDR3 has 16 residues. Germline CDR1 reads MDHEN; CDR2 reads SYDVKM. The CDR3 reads CASSLPTPNGATEAFF. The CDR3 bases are TGTGCCAGCAGTTTACCGACGCCAAACGGCGCAACTGAAGCTTTCTTT. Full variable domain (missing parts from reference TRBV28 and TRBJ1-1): DVKVTQSSRYLVKRTGEKVFLECVQDMDHENMFWYRQDPGLGLRLIYFSYDVKMKEKGDIPEGYSVSREKKERFSLILESASTNQTSMYLCASSLPTPNGATEAFFGQGTRLTVV.

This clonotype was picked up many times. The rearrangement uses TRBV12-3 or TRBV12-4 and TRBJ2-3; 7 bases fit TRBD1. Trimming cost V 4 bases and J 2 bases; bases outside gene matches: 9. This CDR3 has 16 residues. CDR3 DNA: TGTGCCAGCAGTTACCGGACAGGCAGTACCACAGATACGCAGTATTTT. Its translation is CASSYRTGSTTDTQYF.

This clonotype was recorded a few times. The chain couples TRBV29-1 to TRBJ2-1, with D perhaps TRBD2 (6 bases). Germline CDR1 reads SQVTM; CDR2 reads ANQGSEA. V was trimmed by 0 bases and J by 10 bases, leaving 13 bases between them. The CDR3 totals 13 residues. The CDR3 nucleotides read TGCAGCGTTGAAGAGGGAGGTGGTTACGAGCAGTTCTTC. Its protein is CSVEEGGGYEQFF.

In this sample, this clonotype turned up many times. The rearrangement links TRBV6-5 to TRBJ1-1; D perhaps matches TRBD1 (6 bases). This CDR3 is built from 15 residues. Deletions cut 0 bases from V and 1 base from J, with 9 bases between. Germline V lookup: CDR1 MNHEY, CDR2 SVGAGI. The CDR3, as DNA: TGTGCCAGCAGTTACTCTGGACAGAAGAACACTGAAGCTTTCTTT. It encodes CASSYSGQKNTEAFF.

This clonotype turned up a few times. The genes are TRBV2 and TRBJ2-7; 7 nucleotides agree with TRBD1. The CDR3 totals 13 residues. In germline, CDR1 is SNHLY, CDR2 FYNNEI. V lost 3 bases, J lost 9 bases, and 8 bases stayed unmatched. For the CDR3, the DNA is TGTGCCAGCAGTGAGCAGGGGGATTTCCGGCAGTACTTC. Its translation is CASSEQGDFRQYF.

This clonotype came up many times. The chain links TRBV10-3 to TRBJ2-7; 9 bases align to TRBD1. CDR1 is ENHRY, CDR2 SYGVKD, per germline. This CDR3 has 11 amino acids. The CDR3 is CAISEGTGFQV. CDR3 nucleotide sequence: TGTGCCATCAGTGAGGGGACAGGGTTTCAGGTC.

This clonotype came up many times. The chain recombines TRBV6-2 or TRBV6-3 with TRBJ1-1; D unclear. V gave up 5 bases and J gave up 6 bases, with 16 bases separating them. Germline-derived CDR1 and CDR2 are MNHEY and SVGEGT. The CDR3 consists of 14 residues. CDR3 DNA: TGTGCCAGCAGTCACAGAGCTACGATGCCTGAAGCTTTCTTT. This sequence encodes CASSHRATMPEAFF.

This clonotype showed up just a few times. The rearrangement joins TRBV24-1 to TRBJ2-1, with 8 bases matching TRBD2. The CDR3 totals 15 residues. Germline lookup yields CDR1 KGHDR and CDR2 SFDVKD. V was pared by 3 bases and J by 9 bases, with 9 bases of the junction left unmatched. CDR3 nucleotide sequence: TGTGCCACCAGTGATAGAAGCGGGGGCCAGGGTGAGCAGTTCTTC. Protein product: CATSDRSGGQGEQFF.

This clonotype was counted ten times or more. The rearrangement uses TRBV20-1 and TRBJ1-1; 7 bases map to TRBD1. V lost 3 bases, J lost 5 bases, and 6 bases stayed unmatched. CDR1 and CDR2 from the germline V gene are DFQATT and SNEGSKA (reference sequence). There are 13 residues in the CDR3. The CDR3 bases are TGCAGTGCTAGCAGGGGGGTTGGGACTGAAGCTTTCTTT. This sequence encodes CSASRGVGTEAFF.